The 7 T cell receptor beta chains listed next were all sequenced from one sample in a study of shared clonotypes between healthy human individuals. The assay was immunoSEQ multiplex PCR, and TCRdb's table has in-frame clones only and misses some. Here the sample spans more than 450,000 clones, 79% being singletons. Specimen: PBMCs. The source of these receptors is a woman aged 40 to 50 in good health. Some clones in this sample may be carry-over from other donors' samples.

This clone came up a few times. Here the CDR3 DNA reads TGTGCCAGCAGTGGGACAGAGGCTAGGTCTGAAGCTTTCTTT. It specifies CASSGTEARSEAFF. The V call is TRBV2, the J call TRBJ1-1; weak D call: TRBD1 (6 bases). With 4 bases removed from V and 6 bases from J, the gap between germline ends came to 15 bases. The CDR3 spans 14 residues. Looked up from germline, CDR1 is SNHLY and CDR2 is FYNNEI.

The rearrangement uses TRBV5-1 and TRBJ2-1; D tentatively reads TRBD1 or TRBD2 (5 bases each). This CDR3 comprises 14 residues. The germline V gene has CDR1 SGHRS and CDR2 YFSETQ. V dropped 4 bases and J dropped 7 bases, with 15 bases sitting between them. CDR3 nucleotide sequence: TGCGCCAGCAGCCCCGGGACCGAGGGGAATGAGCAGTTCTTC. Its protein product is CASSPGTEGNEQFF.

V and J are TRBV18 and TRBJ1-2, with 9 bases matching TRBD1. The ends lost 6 bases at V and 8 bases at J; junction bases unmatched: 7. The CDR3 loop spans 13 amino acids. CDR1 is KGHSH, CDR2 LQKENI, per germline. The CDR3 region has the DNA TGTGCCAGCTCCCCGGGACAGGGAGTCGGCTACACCTTC. Amino acid sequence: CASSPGQGVGYTF.

V and J are TRBV5-1 and TRBJ2-7; 7 bases match TRBD2. The germline CDR1 and CDR2 sequences are SGHRS and YFSETQ. The V and J ends lost 0 bases and 0 bases, in that order; junction bases with no gene match: 9. This CDR3 spans 17 amino acids. This CDR3 reads CASSLASWGGSSYEQYF. The CDR3 nucleotides are TGCGCCAGCAGCTTGGCCTCTTGGGGCGGGAGCTCCTACGAGCAGTACTTC.

The chain has TRBV7-9 and TRBJ2-1, with TRBD2 matching 11 bases. Germline trimming cut 4 bases from V and 10 bases from J; bases unmatched to any gene: 9. The germline V gene encodes CDR1 SEHNR and CDR2 FQNEAQ (reference sequence). This CDR3 spans 15 amino acids. CDR3 amino acids: CASSSGLGTSGEQFF. The CDR3 DNA reads TGTGCCAGCAGCTCCGGATTAGGGACTAGCGGAGAGCAGTTCTTC. Filled out from reference TRBV7-9 and TRBJ2-1, the complete variable domain reads DTGVSQNPRHKITKRGQNVTFRCDPISEHNRLYWYRQTLGQGPEFLTYFQNEAQLEKSRLLSDRFSAERPKGSFSTLEIQRTEQGDSAMYLCASSSGLGTSGEQFFGPGTRLTVL.

About this clone itself: This same CDR3 is encoded by further DNA sequences in the sample. The V call is TRBV5-1, the J call TRBJ2-7; TRBD2 matches at 7 bases. After removal of 0 bases from V and 3 bases from J, the junction contained 3 bases not matched to a gene. Germline V gene sequence: CDR1 SGHRS, CDR2 YFSETQ. The CDR3 spans 14 residues. CDR3 in DNA: TGCGCCAGCAGCTTGGTGGGACTAATCTACGAGCAGTACTTC. Amino acid sequence: CASSLVGLIYEQYF.

This clone was detected many times. The same CDR3 also results from other DNA sequences found in this sample. The genes are TRBV28 and TRBJ1-1; D ambiguous. CDR3 length equals 17 residues. Germline CDR1 and CDR2: MDHEN and SYDVKM. The V end lost 2 bases, the J end lost 1 base, and 17 bases lay between the germline ends. The CDR3 sequence is CASSLLAKRTSNTEAFF. The CDR3 nucleotides are TGTGCCAGCAGTTTACTTGCTAAACGGACCTCGAACACTGAAGCTTTCTTT.